This is a list of T cell receptor beta chains from one sample in a study of identical twins. TCRdb analysed the 5' RACE reads with MiXCR anew, one entry per CDR3 protein. In the table there are approximately 680,000 distinct CDR3 sequences, 7.1% of which are singletons. These records were also assigned to another study, of yellow fever vaccine responses in identical twins.

Sequenced input: PBMCs. Receptors were obtained from a woman younger than 35 in good health. Both conserved end residues are part of each CDR3. D genes are given only for firm matches. Size is omitted from some rows. Given values are once, few, many or a class for expanded clones.

clone size	D gene	V gene	J gene	CDR3 protein	CDR3 DNA
many	TRBD1	TRBV5-1	TRBJ1-1	CASSPDRANTEAFF	TGCGCCAGCAGCCCCGACAGGGCGAACACTGAAGCTTTCTTT
.	.	TRBV24-1	TRBJ2-4	CATSDSSALAKNIQYF	TGTGCCACCAGTGATTCTAGCGCCCTAGCCAAAAACATTCAGTACTTC
many	TRBD1	TRBV20-1	TRBJ2-2	CSARTGTANTGELFF	TGCAGTGCTAGGACCGGGACAGCGAACACCGGGGAGCTGTTTTTT
.	.	TRBV29-1	TRBJ2-1	CSGGRANNEQFF	TGCAGCGGGGGGCGGGCTAACAATGAGCAGTTCTTC
.	TRBD2	TRBV2	TRBJ2-1	CASRPGTSGESYNEQFF	TGTGCCAGCAGACCCGGGACTAGCGGGGAGTCCTACAATGAGCAGTTCTTC
few	.	TRBV11-2	TRBJ2-1	CASSFPERVTGVASSYNEQFF	TGTGCCAGCAGCTTCCCAGAGCGGGTTACAGGGGTGGCAAGCTCCTACAATGAGCAGTTCTTC
.	.	TRBV5-1	TRBJ1-5	CASSLEGDWYQPQHF	TGCGCCAGCAGCTTGGAGGGAGATTGGTATCAGCCCCAGCATTTT
.	TRBD2	TRBV5-4	TRBJ2-1	CASSGLGGGAVNEQFF	TGTGCCAGCTCGGGCTTAGGCGGGGGGGCCGTTAATGAGCAGTTCTTC
few	.	TRBV28	TRBJ1-2	CASRSSYGYTF	TGTGCCAGCAGGAGTTCCTATGGCTACACCTTC
few	TRBD2	TRBV4-2	TRBJ2-1	CASSRTSGSTYNEQFF	TGTGCCAGCAGCCGAACTAGCGGGAGTACCTACAATGAGCAGTTCTTC
few	.	TRBV5-5	TRBJ1-6	CASSPPGKPLHF	TGTGCCAGCAGCCCACCGGGGAAACCCCTCCACTTT
few	.	TRBV19	TRBJ2-1	CASSIKRPSYNEQFF	TGTGCCAGTAGTATTAAGCGGCCTTCGTACAATGAGCAGTTCTTC
few	TRBD1	TRBV11-2	TRBJ2-4	CASSFRRFGTGEYIQYF	TGTGCCAGCAGCTTCCGACGATTCGGGACAGGGGAGTACATTCAGTACTTC
few	.	TRBV6-1	TRBJ2-5	CASSTRLRETQYF	TGTGCCAGCAGCACTAGGTTACGAGAGACCCAGTACTTC
.	.	TRBV5-1	TRBJ2-2	CASSLGHLGRATGELFF	TGCGCCAGCAGCTTGGGACATCTAGGAAGGGCAACCGGGGAGCTGTTTTTT
.	.	TRBV3-1	TRBJ1-1	CASKPGVPGGEAFF	TGTGCCAGCAAGCCCGGGGTGCCTGGTGGTGAAGCTTTCTTT
.	TRBD2	TRBV5-1	TRBJ2-2	CASSLTSGTGAGELFF	TGCGCCAGCAGCTTAACTAGCGGGACTGGGGCCGGGGAGCTGTTTTTT
few	.	TRBV7-2	TRBJ2-5	CASSLALRGETQYF	TGTGCCAGCAGCTTAGCGCTGAGGGGGGAGACCCAGTACTTC
few	.	TRBV29-1	TRBJ2-3	CSALAVLRTDTQYF	TGCAGCGCGCTGGCGGTATTAAGGACAGATACGCAGTATTTT
.	TRBD2	TRBV27	TRBJ2-5	CASSLGLSLAGRETQYF	TGTGCCAGCAGTTTAGGGTTGAGTCTAGCGGGAAGAGAGACCCAGTACTTC
few	.	TRBV6-6	TRBJ2-1	CASSFQNNEQFF	TGTGCCAGCAGTTTCCAAAACAATGAGCAGTTCTTC
.	.	TRBV29-1	TRBJ2-7	CSVEFAGKYEQYF	TGCAGCGTTGAATTTGCAGGGAAATACGAGCAGTACTTC
many	TRBD2	TRBV4-2	TRBJ2-3	CASSHGTSGTDTQYF	TGTGCCAGCAGCCACGGGACTAGCGGCACAGATACGCAGTATTTT